This T cell receptor beta chain was observed in a study of PD-1 and CTLA-4 blockade in melanoma. Method: immunoSEQ multiplex PCR; TCRdb's copy keeps in-frame clones and lacks some. Of about 7,200 clones in the sample, 75% to 90% were seen once. The CDR3 runs to 14 residues. V was shortened by 1 base and J by 0 bases, with 4 bases between the two germline ends. The germline gives CDR1 MGHRA, CDR2 YSYEKL. The rearrangement joins TRBV4-1 to TRBJ1-5; D unresolved. This TCR derives from a human donor with melanoma. The sample consisted of CD8+ T cells from peripheral blood, taken before anti-PD-1 treatment. CDR3 loop: CASSQGDSNQPQHF. CDR3 in DNA: TGCGCCAGCAGCCAAGGCGATAGCAATCAGCCCCAGCATTTT.